This T cell receptor beta chain was recovered during a study of T cells in Graves' hyperthyroidism and ophthalmopathy. The table lists this clonotype with many counts. Germline trimming cut 3 bases from V and 10 bases from J; bases unmatched to any gene: 4. The CDR3 sequence is 12 residues long. Amplification targeted TCR beta CDR3 regions from RNA transcripts. Using the HTBI primer set, a first-round RT-PCR was run on the TCR CDR3. MiXCR, run by TCRdb on the multiplex PCR reads, gives a single entry per CDR3 protein. The sample lists roughly 56,000 distinct CDR3 sequences, around half seen once, with around 12% in the top ten.

This clonotype originated in a woman between 25 and 40 years old with Graves' ophthalmopathy. The chain links TRBV12-3 or TRBV12-4 to TRBJ1-2, with 8 bases fitting TRBD1. Sample: blood. CDR3 in amino acids: CASSFGQGAYTF. The CDR3 DNA reads as TGTGCCAGCAGTTTCGGGCAGGGGGCCTACACCTTC.